A single sample is the source of the 15 T cell receptor beta chains below, sequenced in a study of regulatory T cells in long-lasting Graves disease (dated by TCRdb to the early 2020s). The library came from multiplex PCR. Instrument used: Illumina HiSeq 4000. To build TCR beta libraries, CDR3 regions were amplified by Arm-PCR using iRepertoire HTBI primers. Clones were called with MiXCR by TCRdb after fastp trimmed the public reads at Q25, and only in-frame beta chains were retained. Each CDR3 protein gets just one entry, which takes the most common genes and DNA from the rows behind it. The sample records over 200,000 distinct CDR3 sequences, approximately 16% of which are singletons. The ten largest clones add up to roughly 23% of the sample. This sample's time point label indicates: newly diagnosed GD, antithyroid drugs for less than 3 months. RNA was extracted from PBMCs in TRIzol for both TCR sequencing and RNA sequencing.

Sequenced material: peripheral blood mononuclear cells (PBMCs), taken at new diagnosis, from a patient treated with antithyroid drugs. The source is a female donor with Graves disease.

In this sample, this clonotype turned up many times. The chain joins TRBV11-3 to TRBJ2-1; D is possibly TRBD1 or TRBD2 (6 bases each). The CDR3 is 16 residues long. In germline, CDR1 is SGHNT, CDR2 YENEEA. V was cut by 2 bases and J by 8 bases, with 19 bases left in between. The CDR3 DNA sequence: TGTGCCAGCAGCTTAAATTTCGGAATGGGGGGCGATGAGCAGTTCTTC. It is translated as CASSLNFGMGGDEQFF.

There are many counts of this clonotype. The chain couples TRBV6-1 to TRBJ1-2; a possible D gene is TRBD1 (6 bases). Germline assignment: CDR1 MNHNS and CDR2 SASEGT. This CDR3 is 13 amino acids long. Trimming stripped 8 bases from V and 4 bases from J, with 14 bases between. CDR3 protein: CASGGRGLYGYTF. The CDR3 bases are TGTGCCAGCGGTGGCAGGGGCCTCTATGGCTACACCTTC.

The chain employs TRBV20-1 and TRBJ2-7; 11 bases line up with TRBD2. There are 15 residues in the CDR3. CDR1 is DFQATT, CDR2 SNEGSKA, per germline (reference sequence). With 0 bases clipped from V and 4 bases from J, the junction kept 5 bases outside the gene matches. The CDR3 reads CSARDIAGGPYEQYF. In DNA form, the CDR3 reads TGCAGTGCTAGAGATATAGCGGGAGGGCCTTACGAGCAGTACTTC.

The chain combines TRBV9 with TRBJ1-1; TRBD1 matches at 8 bases. Germline CDR1 and CDR2: SGDLS and YYNGEE. The CDR3 sequence is 14 residues long. V lost 2 bases, J lost 3 bases, and 3 bases stayed unmatched. CDR3 sequence reads: CASSVIQGDTEAFF. CDR3 DNA: TGTGCCAGCAGCGTTATACAGGGGGACACTGAAGCTTTCTTT.

This clonotype was seen ten or more times. This chain uses TRBV7-2 with TRBJ2-5, with TRBD2 matching over 10 bases. The CDR3 consists of 14 residues. The trim removed 3 bases at V and 4 bases at J, leaving 2 bases unmatched. Germline CDR1 SGHTA, CDR2 FQGNSA. As DNA, the CDR3 is TGTGCCAGCAGCTTGGTAGCGGGAGGAGAGACCCAGTACTTC. Its protein is CASSLVAGGETQYF.

The J gene is TRBJ2-2, the V gene TRBV6-1; D uncertain. The V gene lost 4 bases and the J gene lost 7 bases, with 4 bases spanning the gap. This CDR3 is 11 amino acids long. Germline CDR1 and CDR2: MNHNS and SASEGT. CDR3 region: CASSGLGELFF. In nucleotides, the CDR3 is TGTGCCAGCAGTGGACTCGGGGAGCTGTTTTTT.

This clonotype was seen repeatedly, ten times or more. The CDR3: CASSFPFGLAGGPSYEQYF. Here the CDR3 DNA reads TGTGCCAGCAGTTTCCCATTCGGACTAGCGGGAGGCCCCTCCTACGAGCAGTACTTC. The rearrangement uses TRBV28 and TRBJ2-7; TRBD2 matches 14 bases. The ends lost 3 bases at V and 0 bases at J; junction bases unmatched: 10. This CDR3 region has 19 residues. Germline lookup yields CDR1 MDHEN and CDR2 SYDVKM.

The V call is TRBV5-1, the J call TRBJ1-2; no reliable D call. There are 15 residues in the CDR3. Germline V gene sequence: CDR1 SGHRS, CDR2 YFSETQ. Between the trimmed V and J ends, which lost 0 bases and 4 bases, there was a span of 13 bases. CDR3 bases: TGCGCCAGCAGCTTGGGGGTGGTATCACTCTATGGCTACACCTTC. This gives the protein CASSLGVVSLYGYTF. The full variable domain, with the rest looked up from reference TRBV5-1 and TRBJ1-2, is KAGVTQTPRYLIKTRGQQVTLSCSPISGHRSVSWYQQTPGQGLQFLFEYFSETQRNKGNFPGRFSGRQFSNSRSEMNVSTLELGDSALYLCASSLGVVSLYGYTFGSGTRLTVV.

This clonotype was seen repeatedly, ten times or more. The rearrangement uses TRBV28 and TRBJ1-1; D remains unclear. Deletions cut 0 bases from V and 1 base from J, with 0 bases between. Germline V lookup: CDR1 MDHEN, CDR2 SYDVKM. This CDR3 is 12 amino acids long. In DNA, the CDR3 is TGTGCCAGCAGTTTATGGAACACTGAAGCTTTCTTT. Its translation is CASSLWNTEAFF.

In its sample, this clonotype was seen many times. The J gene is TRBJ2-1, the V gene TRBV28; 8 bases agree with TRBD2. The CDR3 has 15 residues. The junction had 4 bases not matched to a gene; V was cut back by 6 bases and J by 0 bases. CDR1 and CDR2 (germline): MDHEN, SYDVKM. CDR3 nucleotides: TGTGCCAGCAGCAAGACTAGCGCCTCCTACAATGAGCAGTTCTTC. It is translated as CASSKTSASYNEQFF.

The chain carries TRBV2 and TRBJ2-3; 7 bases line up with TRBD2. Germline CDR1 SNHLY, CDR2 FYNNEI. This CDR3 is built from 14 residues. V shed 7 bases and J 6 bases; nucleotides not matched to a gene: 10. The CDR3: CASIPPGLLDTQYF. The CDR3 nucleotides read TGTGCCAGCATCCCCCCGGGACTACTTGATACGCAGTATTTT.

V usage is TRBV30 and J usage is TRBJ2-3; the match to TRBD1 covers 10 bases. V lost 5 bases, J lost 3 bases, and 5 bases stayed unmatched. The germline V gene has CDR1 GTSNPN and CDR2 SVGIG (reference sequence). This CDR3 spans 14 amino acids. The CDR3 nucleotides read TGTGCCTGGCTCCGGGACAGGGGTACAGATACGCAGTATTTT. Translation gives CAWLRDRGTDTQYF.

This clonotype was seen repeatedly, ten times or more. This sequence joins TRBV11-2 and TRBJ2-7, with 9 bases lining up with TRBD1. The length of the CDR3 is 15 residues. Trimming took 1 base from V and 3 from J; bases not matched to a gene: 4. CDR1 and CDR2 from the germline V gene are SGHAT and FQNNGV. The CDR3: CASSLGQGGFYEQYF. Written as DNA, the CDR3 is TGTGCCAGCAGCTTAGGACAGGGGGGATTCTACGAGCAGTACTTC.

There are many counts of this clonotype. The chain uses TRBV19 and TRBJ2-1, with D maybe TRBD1 (5 bases). The CDR3 totals 13 residues. Trimming cost V 5 bases and J 9 bases, with 14 bases left between them. In germline, CDR1 is LNHDA, CDR2 SQIVND (reference sequence). CDR3 residues: CASSAQARGEQFF. For the CDR3, the DNA is TGTGCCAGTAGTGCCCAGGCTAGGGGTGAGCAGTTCTTC.

This sequence joins TRBV19 and TRBJ2-2; D is unresolved. Per germline, CDR1 LNHDA and CDR2 SQIVND (reference sequence). This CDR3 contains 15 residues. Trimming cost V 6 bases and J 0 bases, with 11 bases left between them. CDR3: CASRGDEANTGELFF. DNA of the CDR3: TGTGCCAGTAGGGGCGACGAAGCGAACACCGGGGAGCTGTTTTTT.